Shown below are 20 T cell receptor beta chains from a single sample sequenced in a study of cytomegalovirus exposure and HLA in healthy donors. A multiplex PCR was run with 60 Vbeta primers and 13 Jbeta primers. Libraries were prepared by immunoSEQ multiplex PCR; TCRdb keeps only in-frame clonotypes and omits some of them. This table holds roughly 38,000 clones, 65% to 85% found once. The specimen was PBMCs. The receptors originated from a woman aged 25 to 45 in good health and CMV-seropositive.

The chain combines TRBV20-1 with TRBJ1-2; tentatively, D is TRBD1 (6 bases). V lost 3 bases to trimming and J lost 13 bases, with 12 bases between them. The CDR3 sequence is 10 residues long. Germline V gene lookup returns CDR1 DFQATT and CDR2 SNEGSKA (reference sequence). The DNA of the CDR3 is TGCAGTGCTAGTCAAACAGGGCTCACCTTC. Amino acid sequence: CSASQTGLTF.

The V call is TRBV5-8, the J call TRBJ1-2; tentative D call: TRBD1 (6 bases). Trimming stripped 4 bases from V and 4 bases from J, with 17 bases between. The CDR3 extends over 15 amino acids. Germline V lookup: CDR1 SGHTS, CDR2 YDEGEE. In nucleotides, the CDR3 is TGTGCCAGCAGCGACGAGGGACAACCACTCTATGGCTACACCTTC. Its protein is CASSDEGQPLYGYTF.

The CDR3 DNA reads as TGTGCCAGTAGTGCGCCGGACAGGGGGGTCCAGTACTTC. It specifies CASSAPDRGVQYF. The chain couples TRBV19 to TRBJ2-5; 10 nucleotides line up with TRBD1. Germline CDR1 LNHDA, CDR2 SQIVND (reference sequence). The V segment lost 5 bases and the J segment 10 bases; nucleotides outside the gene matches: 7. This CDR3 spans 13 amino acids.

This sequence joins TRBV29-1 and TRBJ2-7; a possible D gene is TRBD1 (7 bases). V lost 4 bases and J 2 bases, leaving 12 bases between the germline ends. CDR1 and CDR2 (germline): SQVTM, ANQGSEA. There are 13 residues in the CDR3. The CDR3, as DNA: TGCAGCGTTGGGGGGGACAGTACCTACGAGCAGTACTTC. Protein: CSVGGDSTYEQYF.

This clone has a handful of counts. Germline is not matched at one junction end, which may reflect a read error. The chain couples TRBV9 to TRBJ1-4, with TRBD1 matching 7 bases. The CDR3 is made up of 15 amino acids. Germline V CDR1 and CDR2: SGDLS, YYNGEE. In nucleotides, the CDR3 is TGTTCCAGCAGCCGGACAGGCCAAGTAGGTGAAAAACTGTTTTTC. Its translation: CSSSRTGQVGEKLFF.

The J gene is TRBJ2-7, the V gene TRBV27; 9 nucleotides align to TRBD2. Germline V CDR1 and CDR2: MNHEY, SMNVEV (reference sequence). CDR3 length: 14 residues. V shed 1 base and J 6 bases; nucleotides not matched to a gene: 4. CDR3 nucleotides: TGTGCCAGCAGTTTATTAGCGGGAGCCTGCGAGCAGTACTTC. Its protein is CASSLLAGACEQYF.

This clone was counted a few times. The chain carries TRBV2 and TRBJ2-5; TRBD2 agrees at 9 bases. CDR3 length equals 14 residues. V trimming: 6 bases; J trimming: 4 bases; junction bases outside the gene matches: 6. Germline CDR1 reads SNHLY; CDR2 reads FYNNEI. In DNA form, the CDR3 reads TGTGCCAGCAGGGCTAGCGGGATAAGAGAGACCCAGTACTTC. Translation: CASRASGIRETQYF.

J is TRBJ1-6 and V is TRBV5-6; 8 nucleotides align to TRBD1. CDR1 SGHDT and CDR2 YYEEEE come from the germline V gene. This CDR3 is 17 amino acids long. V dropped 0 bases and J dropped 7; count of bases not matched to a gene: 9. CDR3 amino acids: CASSLGQGAVRNSPLHF. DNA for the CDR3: TGTGCCAGCAGCTTGGGCCAGGGGGCAGTTCGCAATTCACCCCTCCACTTT.

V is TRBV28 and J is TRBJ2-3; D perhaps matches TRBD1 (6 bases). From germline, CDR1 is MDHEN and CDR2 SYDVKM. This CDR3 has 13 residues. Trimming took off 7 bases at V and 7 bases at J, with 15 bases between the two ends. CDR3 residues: CASIQGTSHTQYF. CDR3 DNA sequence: TGTGCCAGCATCCAAGGGACATCCCATACGCAGTATTTT.

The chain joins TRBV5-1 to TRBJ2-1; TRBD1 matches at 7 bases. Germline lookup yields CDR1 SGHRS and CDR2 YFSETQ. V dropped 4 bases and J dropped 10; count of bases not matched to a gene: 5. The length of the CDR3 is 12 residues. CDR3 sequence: CASSIEGAEQFF. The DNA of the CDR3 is TGCGCCAGCAGCATAGAGGGGGCGGAGCAGTTCTTC.

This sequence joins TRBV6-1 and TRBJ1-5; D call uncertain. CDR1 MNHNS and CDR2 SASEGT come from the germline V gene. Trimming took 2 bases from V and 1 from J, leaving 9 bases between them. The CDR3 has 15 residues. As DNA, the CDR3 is TGTGCCAGCAGTGAACTCCGGGTAAGCAATCAGCCCCAGCATTTT. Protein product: CASSELRVSNQPQHF.

As DNA, the CDR3 is TGTGCCAGCAGATCCGGGACAGGGGAAGTGTATACGCAGTATTTT. Amino acids: CASRSGTGEVYTQYF. The rearrangement joins TRBV11-2 to TRBJ2-3, with 10 bases aligning to TRBD1. This CDR3 contains 15 residues. Germline CDR1 SGHAT, CDR2 FQNNGV. Trimming took 6 bases from V and 7 from J; bases not matched to a gene: 10.

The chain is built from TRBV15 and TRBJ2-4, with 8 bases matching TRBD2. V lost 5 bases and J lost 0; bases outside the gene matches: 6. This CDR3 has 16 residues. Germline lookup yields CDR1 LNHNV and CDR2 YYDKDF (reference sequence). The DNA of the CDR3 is TGTGCCACCAGCCGTATAGCGGGACTAGCCAAAAACATTCAGTACTTC. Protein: CATSRIAGLAKNIQYF.

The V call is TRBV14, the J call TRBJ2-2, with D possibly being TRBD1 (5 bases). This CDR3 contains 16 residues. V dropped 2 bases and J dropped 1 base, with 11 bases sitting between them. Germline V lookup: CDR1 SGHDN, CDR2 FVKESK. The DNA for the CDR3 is TGTGCCAGCAGCCAACTCCAGGGAAGGAACACCGGGGAGCTGTTTTTT. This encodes CASSQLQGRNTGELFF.

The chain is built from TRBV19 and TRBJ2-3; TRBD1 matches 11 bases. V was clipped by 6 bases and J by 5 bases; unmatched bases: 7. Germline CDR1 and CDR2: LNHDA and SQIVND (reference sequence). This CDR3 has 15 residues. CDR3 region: CASSTGTGGQDTQYF. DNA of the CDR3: TGTGCCAGTAGCACCGGGACAGGGGGGCAAGATACGCAGTATTTT.

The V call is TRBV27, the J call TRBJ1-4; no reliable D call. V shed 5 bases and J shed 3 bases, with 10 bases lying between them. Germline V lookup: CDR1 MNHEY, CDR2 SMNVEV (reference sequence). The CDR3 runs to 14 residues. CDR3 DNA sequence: TGTGCCAGCAGTCTCTCCGGGGCTAATGAAAAACTGTTTTTT. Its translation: CASSLSGANEKLFF.

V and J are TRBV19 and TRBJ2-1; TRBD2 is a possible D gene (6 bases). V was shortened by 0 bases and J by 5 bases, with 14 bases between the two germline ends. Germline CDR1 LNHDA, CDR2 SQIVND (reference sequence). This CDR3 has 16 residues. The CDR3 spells CASSIDLAGTHNEQFF. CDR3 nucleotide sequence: TGTGCCAGTAGTATAGATCTGGCGGGAACGCACAATGAGCAGTTCTTC.

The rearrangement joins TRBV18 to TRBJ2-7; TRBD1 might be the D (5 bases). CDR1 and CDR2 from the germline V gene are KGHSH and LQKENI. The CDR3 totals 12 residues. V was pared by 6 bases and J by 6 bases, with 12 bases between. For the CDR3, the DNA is TGTGCCAGCTCCCCCCAGGGCGGCGAGCAGTACTTC. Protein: CASSPQGGEQYF.

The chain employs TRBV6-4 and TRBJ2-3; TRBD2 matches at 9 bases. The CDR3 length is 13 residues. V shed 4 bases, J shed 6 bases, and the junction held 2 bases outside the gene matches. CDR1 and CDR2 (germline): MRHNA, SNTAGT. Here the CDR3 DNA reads TGTGCCAGCAGTGCCGGGACTAGCGATACGCAGTATTTT. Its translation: CASSAGTSDTQYF.

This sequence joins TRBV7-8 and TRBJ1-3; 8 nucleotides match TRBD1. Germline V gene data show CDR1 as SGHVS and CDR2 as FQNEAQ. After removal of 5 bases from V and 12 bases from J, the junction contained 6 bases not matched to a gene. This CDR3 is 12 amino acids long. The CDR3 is CASSPGQGNIYF. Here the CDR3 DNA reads TGTGCCAGCAGCCCCGGACAGGGTAACATATATTTT.